These T cell receptor beta chains were read from a single sample in a study of T cell repertoires in cytomegalovirus infection. TCRdb re-called the reads through MiXCR, storing one row per CDR3 protein. The table shows around 740,000 distinct CDR3 sequences, with approximately 34% occurring only once. Sequencing input: PBMCs. Every receptor here comes from a human donor in good health (CMV status not recorded). Some clones in this sample may be carry-over from other donors' samples. Each CDR3 is given with its conserved first and last residue. The D gene is left open where the match is weak. Not every row has a clone size; where given, it reads once, few, many or a size class.

v_call	d_call	j_call	clone_size	cdr3_nt	cdr3_aa
TRBV27	TRBD1	TRBJ1-1	few	TGTGCCAGCAGAATTTTATCGGGACAGGGGAACACTGAAGCTTTCTTT	CASRILSGQGNTEAFF
TRBV7-9	.	TRBJ2-7	few	TGTGCCAGCAGCTTACAGGGGGGGACCTACGAGCAGTACTTC	CASSLQGGTYEQYF
TRBV28	TRBD2	TRBJ2-5	many	TGTGCCAGCAGTTTACAAAGGGGGACTAGCGGGAGTGGAGAGACCCAGTACTTC	CASSLQRGTSGSGETQYF
TRBV7-2	.	TRBJ2-3	.	TGTGCCAGCAGCTTAGAAGGAAGCGTCACAGATACGCAGTATTTT	CASSLEGSVTDTQYF
TRBV20-1	.	TRBJ1-4	few	TGCAGTGCCCTGACAGCAACTAATGAAAAACTGTTTTTT	CSALTATNEKLFF
TRBV11-2	TRBD2	TRBJ2-1	.	TGTGCCAGCAGCTCATATAGCGGGAGCGTTTACAATGAGCAGTTCTTC	CASSSYSGSVYNEQFF
TRBV28	.	TRBJ1-4	few	TGTGCCAGCAGTTTACGTCAAGGACCGAATGAAAAACTGTTTTTT	CASSLRQGPNEKLFF
TRBV7-3	.	TRBJ1-1	.	TGTGCCAGCAGCTCTACAGTGAACACTGACGCTTTCTTT	CASSSTVNTDAFF
TRBV28	.	TRBJ1-4	.	TGTGCCAGCAGTTTACTAGGAAAAGAGGCAACTAATGAAAAACTGTTTTTT	CASSLLGKEATNEKLFF
TRBV7-9	TRBD2	TRBJ2-1	.	TGTGCCAGCAGCTTATTGGGGCTAGCGGGATACAATGAGCAGTTCTTC	CASSLLGLAGYNEQFF
TRBV19	TRBD1	TRBJ1-6	.	TGTGCCAGTAAAGCCGGGACAGGGCTTAGCTCCTATAATTCACCCCTCCACTTT	CASKAGTGLSSYNSPLHF
TRBV7-9	.	TRBJ1-1	.	TGTGCCAGCAGGACACAGGGCGGGATGAACACTGAAGCTTTCTTT	CASRTQGGMNTEAFF
TRBV28	.	TRBJ2-7	few	TGTGCCAGCAGTTTCTCTACTAGACTTCTCTGCGAGCAGTACTTC	CASSFSTRLLCEQYF
TRBV7-9	TRBD2	TRBJ2-7	.	TGTGCCAGCAGTACTAGCGGGATTGCCTACGAGCAGTACTTC	CASSTSGIAYEQYF
TRBV7-8	.	TRBJ2-7	once	TGTGCCAGCAGCCTCCGGGACACAAACGAGCAGTACTTC	CASSLRDTNEQYF
TRBV28	TRBD1	TRBJ1-1	many	TGTGCCAGCAGCTCTATCTCCCGGACACTGGAACAGGGGGCGGCCACTGAAGCTTTCTTT	CASSSISRTLEQGAATEAFF
TRBV2	TRBD2	TRBJ2-3	few	TGTGCCAGCAGTGAACTAGCGGGAGGAAGAGATACGCAGTATTTT	CASSELAGGRDTQYF
TRBV10-3	.	TRBJ2-7	.	TGTGCCATCAGTGATTCACACGAGCAGTACTTC	CAISDSHEQYF
TRBV4-2	.	TRBJ1-5	.	TGTGCCAGCAGCCAAGAGGGAGGACGGGCGAATCAGCCCCAGCATTTT	CASSQEGGRANQPQHF
TRBV20-1	.	TRBJ2-7	.	TGCAGTGCTTCGCGGGACCGAAGGACCTACGAGCAGTACTTC	CSASRDRRTYEQYF
TRBV6-1	.	TRBJ2-1	.	TGTGCCAGCAGCTTGGGGGTCCTCCGCTTTCGTGAGCAGTTCTTC	CASSLGVLRFREQFF
TRBV5-8	TRBD1	TRBJ1-1	.	TGTGCCAGCAGATTGGGACAGGTGGGACTAACGGGGACTGAAGCTTTCTTT	CASRLGQVGLTGTEAFF
TRBV12-3/TRBV12-4	TRBD2	TRBJ2-1	.	TGTGCCAGCACCAAGCCCGGGACTAGCGGGAGCTCCTACAATGAGCAGTTCTTC	CASTKPGTSGSSYNEQFF
TRBV6-5	.	TRBJ2-1	once	TGTGCCAGCAGTTACACCAGTGGAAATGAGCAGTTCTTC	CASSYTSGNEQFF
TRBV4-2	.	TRBJ2-5	few	TGTGCCAGCAGCCAAGATCGCGGACAGGGAGGGCAAGAGACCCAGTACTTC	CASSQDRGQGGQETQYF
TRBV12-3/TRBV12-4	.	TRBJ1-1	.	TGTGCCAGCAGGGAATCAGGACGGCCCGAAGCTTTCTTT	CASRESGRPEAFF
TRBV24-1	.	TRBJ1-5	.	TGTGCCACCAGTGCTCCACAGGATCCCAATCAGCCCCAGCATTTT	CATSAPQDPNQPQHF
TRBV7-2	.	TRBJ1-3	few	TGTGCCAGCAGCTTAGAACCGGCGAGCTCTGGAAACACCATATATTTT	CASSLEPASSGNTIYF
TRBV7-2	.	TRBJ1-1	few	TGTGCCAGCAGCTTACAGGGGAGGAGAACTGAAGCTTTCTTT	CASSLQGRRTEAFF
TRBV27	.	TRBJ2-1	.	TGTGCCAGCAGTTTATATGGTAGGGGGAGCTCCTACAATGAGCAGTTCTTC	CASSLYGRGSSYNEQFF
TRBV28	.	TRBJ2-7	.	TGTGCCAGCAGTTTCGTGACGACGCAGACCCCCTCCTACGAGCAGTACTTC	CASSFVTTQTPSYEQYF
TRBV7-9	.	TRBJ1-4	many	TGTGCCAGCAGCTCAATCAAAAATAATGAAAAACTGTTTTTT	CASSSIKNNEKLFF
TRBV7-3	.	TRBJ1-1	many	TGTGCCAGCAGCTTAATTGGGGGAATGAACACTGAAGCTTTCTTT	CASSLIGGMNTEAFF
TRBV12-3/TRBV12-4	.	TRBJ2-7	few	TGTGCCAGCAGCCCTGGACCTTTGGGGGAGCAGTACTTC	CASSPGPLGEQYF